This TCR beta chain was sequenced for a study of OX40 agonist ivuxolimab in advanced cancers. This table comes from immunoSEQ multiplex PCR, and its TCRdb copy is limited to in-frame clones, with some not included. The table includes 43,000 or so clones, 88% detected once. Trimming took off 4 bases at V and 7 bases at J, with 17 bases between the two ends. The germline V gene encodes CDR1 SQVTM and CDR2 ANQGSEA. The CDR3 is 13 amino acids. This sequence originates from an adult with an advanced solid tumor such as melanoma, head and neck, liver or kidney cancer. This chain links TRBV29-1 with TRBJ2-7; perhaps TRBD1 as D (7 bases). Sequencing was performed on CD4+ or CD8+ T cells sorted from blood, taken in a trial of the OX40 agonist ivuxolimab. The chain's CDR3 is CSVARAQGGEQYF. DNA for the CDR3: TGCAGCGTTGCCCGGGCGCAGGGGGGAGAGCAGTACTTC.